This TCR beta chain comes out of a study of cytomegalovirus exposure and HLA in healthy donors. Comment on this clone: What it binds is unknown.

This CDR3 comprises 13 residues. Germline V CDR1 and CDR2: SGHNT, YYREEE (reference sequence). Trimming left V 3 bases short and J 6 bases short, with 12 bases between. Vbeta (60) and Jbeta (13) primers were used in the PCR. Clones were read by immunoSEQ multiplex PCR, and TCRdb kept only the in-frame ones, dropping some. The sample spans some 96,000 clones; the ten largest clones claim under 4.5%. General study points: A later analysis reportedly found that, within productive TCRs, an Asian-associated ancestry cluster had fewer N-insertions than the mean observed across the roughly 630 donors. Generally TCR sequences proved uncommon, though certain public TCRs appeared in numerous donors. In a later analysis, most CMV-associated TCR beta chains appeared HLA-restricted.

Nominal health characterized the donors when sampled, though unrecorded immune exposures were likely. The sequenced material came from PBMCs. The origin of this receptor is a young woman in good health and CMV-seronegative. The gene calls are TRBV5-4 and TRBJ1-1; D is undetermined. The CDR3 region is CASSSGRLAEAFF. The CDR3 DNA is TGTGCCAGCAGCTCGGGGAGATTGGCTGAAGCTTTCTTT.